This T cell receptor (beta chain) was identified in a study of technical replicates of blood from several donors. The V and J ends lost 1 base and 8 bases respectively, with 15 bases between them. The V gene's germline CDR1 is SGHTA and CDR2 FQGNSA. This CDR3 contains 15 residues. The method was immunoSEQ multiplex PCR; TCRdb's version includes in-frame clones alone and lacks a portion of them. The sample has around 60,000 clones, about 86% seen once. The count of this clone is one. The sample was PBMCs. The J gene is TRBJ2-1, the V gene TRBV7-2, with TRBD2 as a possible D gene (6 bases). The clonotype was recovered from a human donor in good health. Some clones in this sample may be carry-over from other donors' samples. The CDR3 region is CASSLGLATADEQFF. DNA for the CDR3: TGTGCCAGCAGCTTAGGGCTAGCGACAGCCGATGAGCAGTTCTTC.